This is a list of T cell receptor beta chains from one sample in a study of blood T cell repertoires in COVID-19. Assay: immunoSEQ multiplex PCR; the TCRdb copy retains only in-frame clones and omits some. The data contain approximately 440,000 clones, 87% of them seen just once; the ten biggest clones take up 0.7%. Sample: PBMCs or T cells enriched from blood (not recorded which). Every receptor here comes from a woman under 30 who had recovered from COVID-19. Each CDR3 is given without its conserved first and last residue. D genes are given only for firm matches.

TRBJ2-1	.	TRBV13	ASSLVEGGSNEQF
TRBJ2-1	.	TRBV19	ASSMGTIYRSYNEQF
TRBJ2-5	.	TRBV7-2	ASSLLQLQETQY
TRBJ2-1	.	TRBV7-9	ASSFLYNEQF
TRBJ1-2	.	TRBV11-2	ASSSVRLTAYGYT
TRBJ2-6	.	TRBV7-6	ASSPGDSYSGANVLT
TRBJ1-2	TRBD1	TRBV30	AWSRTGVHGYT
TRBJ1-2	TRBD1	TRBV28	ASRFGTGEGYT
TRBJ2-1	.	TRBV5-5	ASSRGLSSYNEQF
TRBJ1-2	.	TRBV3-1/TRBV3-2	ASSQDWGDGYT
TRBJ1-5	TRBD1	TRBV5-1	ASSLMQGQDPQPQH
TRBJ1-1	.	TRBV28	ALRAPGEDTEAF
TRBJ1-5	TRBD1	TRBV23-1	ASSQSGDRGLLNQPQH
TRBJ1-1	.	TRBV5-1	ATAARGGDTEAF
TRBJ1-1	.	TRBV7-3	ASSYRGGTEAF
TRBJ1-6	.	TRBV2	ASSEEGGGSPLH
TRBJ1-1	.	TRBV30	AWSVGLYTEAF
TRBJ2-7	.	TRBV6-5	ASSSGSGRTPEQY
TRBJ1-1	.	TRBV6-5	ASREGYPNTEAF
TRBJ1-2	.	TRBV6-5	ASTRGGFYGYT
TRBJ1-1	TRBD1	TRBV11-1	ASSLLRTGPEAF
TRBJ1-1	.	TRBV3-1/TRBV3-2	ASSQEGAIRYTEAF
TRBJ1-2	TRBD1	TRBV10-3	AISESGTGVRYGYT
TRBJ2-5	TRBD2	TRBV7-2	ASSRQTLAVGGETQY
TRBJ1-6	TRBD1	TRBV5-1	ASSLGQANSPLH
TRBJ1-2	.	TRBV9	ASSPPGYGYT
TRBJ2-7	TRBD1	TRBV11-2	ASSFLSGGTGVAEQY
TRBJ2-3	.	TRBV21-1	ASSKTLLSQGASTDTQY
TRBJ2-2	TRBD1	TRBV30	ASPGTDFTGELF
TRBJ1-3	.	TRBV30	AWSVGPISGNTIY
TRBJ1-4	TRBD1	TRBV19	ASSTDREEKLF
TRBJ1-4	TRBD1	TRBV7-8	ASSLAREGAREKLF
TRBJ1-5	.	TRBV3-1/TRBV3-2	ASSPDRNSNQPQH
TRBJ2-2	.	TRBV5-6	ASSSQGRGPNTGELF
TRBJ1-5	.	TRBV29-1	SVTTGTRGQPQH
TRBJ1-2	.	TRBV5-1	ASSLAGYGYT
TRBJ2-3	.	TRBV7-9	ASSGWGDTDTQY
TRBJ1-2	.	TRBV2	ASTTGGGSYGYT
TRBJ1-5	.	TRBV19	ASSMGRTANQPQH
TRBJ1-4	.	TRBV4-1	ASSQARGEKLF
TRBJ1-4	.	TRBV27	ASSLSGGEFEKLF
TRBJ2-2	.	TRBV5-1	ASSLRSSANTGELF
TRBJ2-7	.	TRBV5-4	ASSQRQGRGENPYEQY
TRBJ1-2	TRBD1	TRBV2	ASSDGTGYGYT
TRBJ2-3	.	TRBV7-3	ASSLSRDSGTDTQY
TRBJ1-1	TRBD1	TRBV25-1	ASSESGTGPVGTEAF
TRBJ2-7	.	TRBV30	AWRNWRRGPYEQY
TRBJ1-1	.	TRBV11-2	ASGGGRAF
TRBJ2-5	.	TRBV7-9	ASSKLQGRETQY
TRBJ2-3	TRBD1	TRBV5-6	ASSFGTEDTQY
TRBJ2-7	.	TRBV5-1	ASSLALSAGYEQY
TRBJ2-1	.	TRBV3-1/TRBV3-2	ASSQVGGGATEQF